This is a list of T cell receptor beta chains from one sample in a study of blood T cells in healthy people across ages. TCRdb passed the 5' RACE reads through MiXCR, listing each CDR3 protein once. The sample lists roughly 800,000 distinct CDR3 sequences, 40% to 65% occurring once. The source material was blood. These receptors were obtained from an elderly man in good health. CDR3s include the opening cysteine and the closing phenylalanine or tryptophan. The D gene is left open where the match is weak. Size values are once, few and many counts, or a class for expanded clones, and some rows have none.

j_call: TRBJ2-1; v_call: TRBV4-2; d_call: TRBD2; clone_size: -; cdr3_aa: CASSQVTTSGRRENEQFF; cdr3_nt: TGTGCCAGCAGCCAAGTTACGACTAGCGGGAGGAGGGAAAATGAGCAGTTCTTC
j_call: TRBJ2-1; v_call: TRBV14; d_call: -; clone_size: -; cdr3_aa: CASSQDHGIWGPSYNEQFF; cdr3_nt: TGTGCCAGCAGCCAAGATCATGGAATTTGGGGGCCTTCCTACAATGAGCAGTTCTTC
j_call: TRBJ1-2; v_call: TRBV3-1; d_call: -; clone_size: -; cdr3_aa: CASFTPGSHGYTF; cdr3_nt: TGTGCCAGCTTTACTCCAGGTAGCCATGGCTACACCTTC
j_call: TRBJ2-2; v_call: TRBV29-1; d_call: TRBD2; clone_size: many; cdr3_aa: CSVRAGGRTGELFF; cdr3_nt: TGCAGCGTCCGAGCGGGAGGGAGAACCGGGGAGCTGTTTTTT
j_call: TRBJ1-1; v_call: TRBV7-6; d_call: -; clone_size: few; cdr3_aa: CASSFGTGLGDTEAFF; cdr3_nt: TGTGCCAGCAGCTTCGGAACAGGGTTGGGTGACACTGAAGCTTTCTTT
j_call: TRBJ2-7; v_call: TRBV6-6; d_call: -; clone_size: few; cdr3_aa: CASSSPTGALTYEQYF; cdr3_nt: TGTGCCAGCAGTTCCCCCACGGGAGCACTTACCTACGAGCAGTACTTC
j_call: TRBJ2-7; v_call: TRBV7-2; d_call: TRBD2; clone_size: few; cdr3_aa: CASSATSGYYEQYF; cdr3_nt: TGTGCCAGCAGCGCAACTAGCGGGTATTACGAGCAGTACTTC
j_call: TRBJ2-1; v_call: TRBV9; d_call: TRBD1; clone_size: -; cdr3_aa: CASRAGTGGLYNEQFF; cdr3_nt: TGTGCCAGCAGAGCTGGGACAGGGGGCTTATACAATGAGCAGTTCTTC
j_call: TRBJ1-1; v_call: TRBV20-1; d_call: -; clone_size: -; cdr3_aa: CSARHRMNTEAFF; cdr3_nt: TGCAGTGCTAGACACAGGATGAACACTGAAGCTTTCTTT
j_call: TRBJ2-1; v_call: TRBV29-1; d_call: -; clone_size: -; cdr3_aa: CSVEESWNNEQFFGPGTPF; cdr3_nt: -
j_call: TRBJ2-6; v_call: TRBV7-2; d_call: -; clone_size: few; cdr3_aa: CASSLEGQVLIRSGANVLTF; cdr3_nt: TGTGCCAGCAGCTTAGAGGGCCAGGTTTTAATCCGCTCTGGGGCCAACGTCCTGACTTTC
j_call: TRBJ2-4; v_call: TRBV6-5; d_call: -; clone_size: -; cdr3_aa: CASSFSLEAKNIQYF; cdr3_nt: TGTGCCAGCAGTTTTTCCCTAGAGGCCAAAAACATTCAGTACTTC
j_call: TRBJ2-1; v_call: TRBV28; d_call: -; clone_size: -; cdr3_aa: CASSGTPLNEQFF; cdr3_nt: TGTGCCAGCAGTGGGACACCCCTCAATGAGCAGTTCTTC
j_call: TRBJ2-3; v_call: TRBV6-5; d_call: TRBD1; clone_size: -; cdr3_aa: CASRPGTGGRYAYF; cdr3_nt: TGTGCCAGCCGACCTGGGACAGGGGGAAGATACGCGTATTTT
j_call: TRBJ2-3; v_call: TRBV29-1; d_call: -; clone_size: -; cdr3_aa: CSDRDSTDTQYF; cdr3_nt: TGCAGCGATCGGGACAGCACAGATACGCAGTATTTT
j_call: TRBJ2-7; v_call: TRBV7-2; d_call: -; clone_size: few; cdr3_aa: CASSLGGFSYEQYF; cdr3_nt: TGTGCCAGCAGCTTAGGGGGCTTTTCCTACGAGCAGTACTTC
j_call: TRBJ2-5; v_call: TRBV11-2; d_call: TRBD1; clone_size: -; cdr3_aa: CASSLNLGQGEETQYF; cdr3_nt: TGTGCCAGCAGCTTAAACTTAGGACAGGGGGAGGAGACCCAGTACTTC
j_call: TRBJ2-1; v_call: TRBV29-1; d_call: -; clone_size: -; cdr3_aa: CSVDKRLAQDEQFF; cdr3_nt: TGCAGCGTTGATAAGAGGCTAGCACAGGATGAGCAGTTCTTC
j_call: TRBJ2-3; v_call: TRBV7-6; d_call: TRBD2; clone_size: -; cdr3_aa: CASSPTLLAGGPDTQYF; cdr3_nt: TGTGCCAGCAGCCCAACGCTGCTAGCGGGAGGACCAGATACGCAGTATTTT
j_call: TRBJ2-6; v_call: TRBV12-3/TRBV12-4; d_call: -; clone_size: -; cdr3_aa: CASSFRGPGANVLTF; cdr3_nt: TGTGCCAGCAGTTTTCGGGGGCCTGGGGCCAACGTCCTGACTTTC
j_call: TRBJ2-1; v_call: TRBV24-1; d_call: -; clone_size: -; cdr3_aa: CATSGLLAHNGQFF; cdr3_nt: TGTGCCACCAGTGGTTTACTAGCCCACAATGGGCAGTTCTTC
j_call: TRBJ2-1; v_call: TRBV6-1; d_call: TRBD2; clone_size: -; cdr3_aa: CASSPTFSGRVSYNEQFF; cdr3_nt: TGTGCCAGCAGCCCTACTTTTAGCGGGAGGGTCTCCTACAATGAGCAGTTCTTC
j_call: TRBJ2-1; v_call: TRBV11-2; d_call: -; clone_size: -; cdr3_aa: CASSSGAGPHHEQFF; cdr3_nt: TGTGCCAGCAGCTCCGGGGCGGGACCTCACCATGAGCAGTTCTTC
j_call: TRBJ1-4; v_call: TRBV28; d_call: -; clone_size: few; cdr3_aa: CASSQSNEKLFF; cdr3_nt: TGTGCCAGCAGTCAATCAAATGAAAAACTGTTTTTT
j_call: TRBJ2-7; v_call: TRBV6-5; d_call: TRBD2; clone_size: -; cdr3_aa: CASSYSTSGRFGEQYF; cdr3_nt: TGTGCCAGCAGTTACTCGACTAGCGGGAGATTCGGCGAGCAGTACTTC
j_call: TRBJ2-3; v_call: TRBV3-1; d_call: TRBD2; clone_size: few; cdr3_aa: CASSPRLAGGPNDTQYF; cdr3_nt: TGTGCCAGCAGCCCGCGACTAGCGGGAGGGCCCAACGATACGCAGTATTTT
j_call: TRBJ1-2; v_call: TRBV2; d_call: -; clone_size: -; cdr3_aa: CAKPRGDYGYTF; cdr3_nt: TGTGCCAAACCCAGGGGCGACTATGGCTACACCTTC
j_call: TRBJ2-7; v_call: TRBV20-1; d_call: TRBD1; clone_size: many; cdr3_aa: CSASPGQYTYEQYF; cdr3_nt: TGCAGTGCTTCACCGGGACAGTATACCTACGAGCAGTACTTC
j_call: TRBJ1-6; v_call: TRBV21-1; d_call: -; clone_size: -; cdr3_aa: CASIDSDNSPLHF; cdr3_nt: TGTGCCAGCATCGACAGCGATAATTCACCCCTCCACTTT
j_call: TRBJ2-1; v_call: TRBV27; d_call: -; clone_size: -; cdr3_aa: CASSFQGTLGHEQFF; cdr3_nt: TGTGCCAGCAGCTTTCAGGGCACCCTGGGGCATGAGCAGTTCTTC
j_call: TRBJ2-7; v_call: TRBV28; d_call: -; clone_size: -; cdr3_aa: CASSLWQETYEQYF; cdr3_nt: TGTGCCAGCAGTTTATGGCAGGAGACCTACGAGCAGTACTTC
j_call: TRBJ1-1; v_call: TRBV6-1; d_call: TRBD1; clone_size: -; cdr3_aa: CASSLGTAAEAFF; cdr3_nt: TGTGCCAGCAGCCTCGGGACAGCCGCTGAAGCTTTCTTT
j_call: TRBJ2-7; v_call: TRBV29-1; d_call: -; clone_size: many; cdr3_aa: CSVKTLGGRGTREQYF; cdr3_nt: TGCAGCGTAAAAACCCTGGGAGGCAGGGGGACGAGGGAGCAGTACTTC
j_call: TRBJ2-5; v_call: TRBV28; d_call: TRBD1; clone_size: -; cdr3_aa: CATRTGDYNEQYF; cdr3_nt: TGTGCCACCCGGACAGGTGATTACAATGAGCAGTACTTC
j_call: TRBJ2-1; v_call: TRBV7-2; d_call: TRBD1; clone_size: -; cdr3_aa: CASSPRTGGVGNEQFF; cdr3_nt: TGTGCCAGCAGCCCCCGGACAGGGGGCGTGGGCAATGAGCAGTTCTTC
j_call: TRBJ1-6; v_call: TRBV9; d_call: -; clone_size: -; cdr3_aa: CASSVAQNNSPLHF; cdr3_nt: TGTGCCAGCAGCGTAGCGCAGAATAATTCACCCCTCCACTTT
j_call: TRBJ2-1; v_call: TRBV6-1; d_call: -; clone_size: -; cdr3_aa: CASSLQEQETQFF; cdr3_nt: TGTGCCAGCAGCCTACAGGAACAAGAGACCCAGTTCTTC
j_call: TRBJ2-1; v_call: TRBV6-6; d_call: -; clone_size: -; cdr3_aa: CASSQLGSGFF; cdr3_nt: TGTGCCAGCAGCCAATTGGGAAGCGGGTTCTTC
j_call: TRBJ2-7; v_call: TRBV7-9; d_call: TRBD2; clone_size: -; cdr3_aa: CASSLAGTRVDEQYF; cdr3_nt: TGTGCCAGCAGCTTAGCCGGGACTAGAGTCGACGAGCAATACTTC
j_call: TRBJ2-5; v_call: TRBV10-3; d_call: -; clone_size: few; cdr3_aa: CAISRAVWETQYF; cdr3_nt: TGTGCCATCAGCCGAGCGGTATGGGAGACCCAGTACTTC
j_call: TRBJ2-7; v_call: TRBV9; d_call: TRBD1; clone_size: -; cdr3_aa: CASSKSKDRDPYEQYF; cdr3_nt: TGTGCCAGCAGCAAATCAAAGGACAGGGACCCCTACGAGCAGTACTTC
j_call: TRBJ1-2; v_call: TRBV7-9; d_call: -; clone_size: few; cdr3_aa: CASSLLTGLMGMGYTF; cdr3_nt: TGTGCCAGCAGCTTGCTTACAGGGTTGATGGGAATGGGCTACACCTTC
j_call: TRBJ2-7; v_call: TRBV18; d_call: -; clone_size: -; cdr3_aa: CASSPGQHSYEQYF; cdr3_nt: TGTGCCAGCTCACCTGGACAGCACTCCTACGAGCAGTACTTC
j_call: TRBJ1-2; v_call: TRBV2; d_call: TRBD1; clone_size: -; cdr3_aa: CASSEFRGNYGYTF; cdr3_nt: TGTGCCAGCAGTGAATTCAGGGGGAACTATGGCTACACCTTC
j_call: TRBJ1-4; v_call: TRBV4-2; d_call: TRBD1; clone_size: -; cdr3_aa: CASSPGQGAKTNEKLFF; cdr3_nt: TGTGCCAGCAGCCCAGGACAGGGGGCAAAGACTAATGAAAAACTGTTTTTT
j_call: TRBJ2-5; v_call: TRBV7-2; d_call: TRBD2; clone_size: few; cdr3_aa: CASSTYGTSGETQYF; cdr3_nt: TGTGCCAGCAGCACATACGGGACTAGCGGAGAGACCCAGTACTTC
j_call: TRBJ1-2; v_call: TRBV29-1; d_call: -; clone_size: few; cdr3_aa: CSVEDPGTDYGYTF; cdr3_nt: TGCAGCGTTGAAGATCCCGGGACGGACTATGGCTACACCTTC
j_call: TRBJ2-5; v_call: TRBV7-9; d_call: -; clone_size: -; cdr3_aa: CASSLRRPGQQETQYF; cdr3_nt: TGTGCCAGCAGCTTAAGGAGGCCGGGGCAGCAAGAGACCCAGTACTTC
j_call: TRBJ2-7; v_call: TRBV18; d_call: -; clone_size: -; cdr3_aa: CASSPAPPEQYF; cdr3_nt: TGTGCCAGCTCACCTGCCCCCCCCGAGCAGTACTTC
j_call: TRBJ1-4; v_call: TRBV21-1; d_call: -; clone_size: -; cdr3_aa: CASSTRQGPTNEKLFF; cdr3_nt: TGTGCCAGCAGCACTCGACAGGGGCCAACTAATGAAAAACTGTTTTTT
j_call: TRBJ2-2; v_call: TRBV27; d_call: TRBD2; clone_size: -; cdr3_aa: CASKGLAGSGGELFF; cdr3_nt: TGTGCCAGCAAGGGACTAGCGGGCTCGGGCGGGGAGCTGTTTTTT
j_call: TRBJ2-1; v_call: TRBV12-3/TRBV12-4; d_call: -; clone_size: -; cdr3_aa: CASTLSGESYNEQFF; cdr3_nt: TGTGCCAGCACCCTTAGCGGAGAGTCCTACAATGAGCAGTTCTTC
j_call: TRBJ1-2; v_call: TRBV6-6; d_call: -; clone_size: -; cdr3_aa: CASSYQRREGYTF; cdr3_nt: TGTGCCAGCAGTTACCAACGGCGCGAAGGCTACACCTTC
j_call: TRBJ2-7; v_call: TRBV12-3/TRBV12-4; d_call: -; clone_size: -; cdr3_aa: CASSHGGWNEQYF; cdr3_nt: TGTGCCAGCAGTCACGGCGGGTGGAATGAGCAGTACTTC